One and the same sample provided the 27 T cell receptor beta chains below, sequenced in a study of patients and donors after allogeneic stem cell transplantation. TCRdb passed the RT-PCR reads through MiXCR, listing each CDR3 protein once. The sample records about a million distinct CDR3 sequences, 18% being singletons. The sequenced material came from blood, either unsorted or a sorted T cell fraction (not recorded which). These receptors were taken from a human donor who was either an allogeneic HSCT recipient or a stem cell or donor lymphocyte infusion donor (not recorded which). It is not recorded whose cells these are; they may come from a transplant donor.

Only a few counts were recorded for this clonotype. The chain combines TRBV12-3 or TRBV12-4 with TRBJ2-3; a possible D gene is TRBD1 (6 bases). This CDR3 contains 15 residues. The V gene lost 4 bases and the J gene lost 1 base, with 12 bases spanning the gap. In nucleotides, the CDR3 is TGTGCCAGCAGTTCGCGGACAGATGGCACAGATACGCAGTATTTT. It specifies CASSSRTDGTDTQYF.

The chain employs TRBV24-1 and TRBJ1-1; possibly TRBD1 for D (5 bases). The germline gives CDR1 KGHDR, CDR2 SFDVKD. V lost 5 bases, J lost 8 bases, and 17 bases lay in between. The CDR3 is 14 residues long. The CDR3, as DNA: TGTGCCACCAGTGTTCTCGGCAGGGTGACCGAAGCTTTCTTT. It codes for CATSVLGRVTEAFF.

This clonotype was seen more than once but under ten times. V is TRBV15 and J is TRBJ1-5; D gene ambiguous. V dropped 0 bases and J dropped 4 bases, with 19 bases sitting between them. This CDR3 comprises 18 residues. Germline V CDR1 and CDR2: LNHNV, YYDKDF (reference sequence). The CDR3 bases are TGTGCCACCAGCAGAGAACCCTCGGGCCCAGCGGTGAATCAGCCCCAGCATTTT. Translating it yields CATSREPSGPAVNQPQHF.

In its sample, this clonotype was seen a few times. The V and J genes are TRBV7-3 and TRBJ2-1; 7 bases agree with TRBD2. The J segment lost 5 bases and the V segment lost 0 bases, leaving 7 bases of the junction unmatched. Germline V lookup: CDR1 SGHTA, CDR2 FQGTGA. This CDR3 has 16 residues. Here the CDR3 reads CASSLTGLVYNNEQFF. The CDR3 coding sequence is TGTGCCAGCAGCTTAACCGGACTAGTCTATAACAATGAGCAGTTCTTC.

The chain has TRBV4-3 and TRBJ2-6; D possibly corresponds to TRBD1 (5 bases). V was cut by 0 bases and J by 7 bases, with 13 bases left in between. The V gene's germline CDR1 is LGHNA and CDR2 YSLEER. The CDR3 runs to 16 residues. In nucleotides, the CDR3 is TGCGCCAGCAGCCAAGATCCCAGGGCTGCCGCCAACGTCCTGACTTTC. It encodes CASSQDPRAAANVLTF.

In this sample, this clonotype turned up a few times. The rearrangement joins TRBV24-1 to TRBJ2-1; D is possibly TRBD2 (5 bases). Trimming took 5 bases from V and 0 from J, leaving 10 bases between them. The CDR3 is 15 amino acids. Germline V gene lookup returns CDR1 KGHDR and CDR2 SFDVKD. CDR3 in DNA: TGTGCCACCAGTGTCGGGAAATCCTCCTACAATGAGCAGTTCTTC. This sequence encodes CATSVGKSSYNEQFF.

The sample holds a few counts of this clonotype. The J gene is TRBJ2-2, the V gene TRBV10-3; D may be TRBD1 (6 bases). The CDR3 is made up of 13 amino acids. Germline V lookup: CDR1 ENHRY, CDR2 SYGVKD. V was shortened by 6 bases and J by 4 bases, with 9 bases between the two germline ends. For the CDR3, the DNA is TGTGCCATCAGAAACAGGGTCACCGGGGAGCTGTTTTTT. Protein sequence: CAIRNRVTGELFF.

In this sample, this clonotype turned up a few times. CDR3 bases: TGTGCCAGCAGCTTAGCCGTCAGGTGGGGTGATACGCAGTATTTT. Translated: CASSLAVRWGDTQYF. V is TRBV7-2 and J is TRBJ2-3; unclear D gene. V shed 0 bases and J shed 6 bases, with 13 bases lying between them. The V gene's germline CDR1 is SGHTA and CDR2 FQGNSA. The CDR3 runs to 15 residues.

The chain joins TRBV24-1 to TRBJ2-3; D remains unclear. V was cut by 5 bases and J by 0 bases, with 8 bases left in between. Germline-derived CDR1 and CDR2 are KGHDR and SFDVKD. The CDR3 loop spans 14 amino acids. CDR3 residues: CATSGVWSTDTQYF. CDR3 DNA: TGTGCCACCAGTGGAGTCTGGAGCACAGATACGCAGTATTTT.

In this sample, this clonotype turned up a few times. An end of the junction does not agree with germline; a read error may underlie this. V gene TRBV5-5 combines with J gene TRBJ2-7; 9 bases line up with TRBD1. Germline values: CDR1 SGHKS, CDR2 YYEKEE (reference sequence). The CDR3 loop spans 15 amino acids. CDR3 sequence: CASSGRDRVTYEQYF. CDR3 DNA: TGTGCTAGCAGCGGCCGGGACAGGGTGACCTACGAGCAGTACTTC.

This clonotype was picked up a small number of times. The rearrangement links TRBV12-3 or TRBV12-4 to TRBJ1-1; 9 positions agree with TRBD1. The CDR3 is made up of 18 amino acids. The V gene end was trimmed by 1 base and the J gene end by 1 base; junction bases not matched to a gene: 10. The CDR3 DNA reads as TGTGCCAGCAGTTTAGGGTTCCGGGACAGGGCTAAGAACACTGAAGCTTTCTTT. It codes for CASSLGFRDRAKNTEAFF.

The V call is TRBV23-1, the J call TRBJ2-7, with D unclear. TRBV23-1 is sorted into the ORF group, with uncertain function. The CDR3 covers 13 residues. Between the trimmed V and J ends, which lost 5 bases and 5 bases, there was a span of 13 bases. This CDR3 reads CASSYGTGHEQYF. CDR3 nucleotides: TGCGCCAGCAGTTATGGCACGGGCCACGAGCAGTACTTC.

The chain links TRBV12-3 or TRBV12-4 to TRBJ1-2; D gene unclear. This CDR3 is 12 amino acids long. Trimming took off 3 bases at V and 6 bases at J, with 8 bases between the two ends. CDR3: CASSFHGDGYTF. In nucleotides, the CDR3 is TGTGCCAGCAGTTTTCATGGGGATGGCTACACCTTC.

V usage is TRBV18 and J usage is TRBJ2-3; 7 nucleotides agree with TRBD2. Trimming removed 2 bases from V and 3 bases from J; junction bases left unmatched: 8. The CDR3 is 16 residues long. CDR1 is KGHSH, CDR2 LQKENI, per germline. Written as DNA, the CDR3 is TGTGCCAGCTCACCAGTGGGCCCGGGGGGAACAGATACGCAGTATTTT. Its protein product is CASSPVGPGGTDTQYF.

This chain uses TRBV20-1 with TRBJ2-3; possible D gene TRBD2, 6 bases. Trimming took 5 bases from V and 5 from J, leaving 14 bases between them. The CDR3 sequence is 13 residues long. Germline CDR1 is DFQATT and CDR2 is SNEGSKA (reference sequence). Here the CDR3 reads CSAGGNVGDTQYF. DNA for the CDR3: TGCAGTGCTGGCGGGAACGTGGGAGATACGCAGTATTTT.

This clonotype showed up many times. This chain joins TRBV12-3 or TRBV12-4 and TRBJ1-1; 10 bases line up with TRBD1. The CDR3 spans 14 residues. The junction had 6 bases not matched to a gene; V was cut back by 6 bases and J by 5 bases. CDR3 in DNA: TGTGCCAGCAGCCGAGACAGGGGGCAAACTGAAGCTTTCTTT. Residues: CASSRDRGQTEAFF.

For the CDR3, the DNA is TGTGCCACCAGTGGGGGGTATGCTGAAGCTTTCTTT. Residues: CATSGGYAEAFF. The chain carries TRBV24-1 and TRBJ1-1; tentative D call: TRBD1 (5 bases). The length of the CDR3 is 12 residues. The V end lost 5 bases, the J end lost 6 bases, and 9 bases lay between the germline ends. Germline assignment: CDR1 KGHDR and CDR2 SFDVKD.

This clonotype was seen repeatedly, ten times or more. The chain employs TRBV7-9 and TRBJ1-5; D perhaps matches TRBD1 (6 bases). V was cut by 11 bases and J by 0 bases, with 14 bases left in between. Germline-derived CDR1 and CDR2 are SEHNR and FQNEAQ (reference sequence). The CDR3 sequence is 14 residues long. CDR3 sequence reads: CAGWTAYSNQPQHF. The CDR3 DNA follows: TGTGCCGGCTGGACAGCCTATAGCAATCAGCCCCAGCATTTT.

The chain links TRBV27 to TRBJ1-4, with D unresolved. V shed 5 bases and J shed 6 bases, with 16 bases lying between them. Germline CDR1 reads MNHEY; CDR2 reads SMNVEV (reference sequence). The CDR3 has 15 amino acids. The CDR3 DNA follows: TGTGCCAGCAGTACCTCTCGGTCTCCCTATGAAAAACTGTTTTTT. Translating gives CASSTSRSPYEKLFF.

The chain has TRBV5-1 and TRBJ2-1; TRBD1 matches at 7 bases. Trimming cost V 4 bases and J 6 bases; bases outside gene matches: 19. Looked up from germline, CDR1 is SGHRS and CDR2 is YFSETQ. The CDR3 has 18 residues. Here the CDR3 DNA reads TGCGCCAGCAGCCGATCCCCGGGACAGAAAAAAATCGGCAATGAGCAGTTCTTC. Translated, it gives CASSRSPGQKKIGNEQFF.

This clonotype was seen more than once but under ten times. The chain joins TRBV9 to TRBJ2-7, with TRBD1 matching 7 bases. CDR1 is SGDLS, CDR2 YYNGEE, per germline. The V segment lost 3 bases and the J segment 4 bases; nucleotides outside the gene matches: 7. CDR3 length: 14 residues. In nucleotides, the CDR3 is TGTGCCAGCAGCGGCCAGGACAGGCCATACGAGCAGTACTTC. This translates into CASSGQDRPYEQYF.

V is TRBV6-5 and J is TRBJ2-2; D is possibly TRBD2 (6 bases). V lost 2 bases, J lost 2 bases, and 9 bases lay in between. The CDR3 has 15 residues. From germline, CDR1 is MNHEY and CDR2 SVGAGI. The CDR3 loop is CASSYPGGNTGELFF. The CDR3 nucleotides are TGTGCCAGCAGTTACCCCGGGGGAAACACCGGGGAGCTGTTTTTT.

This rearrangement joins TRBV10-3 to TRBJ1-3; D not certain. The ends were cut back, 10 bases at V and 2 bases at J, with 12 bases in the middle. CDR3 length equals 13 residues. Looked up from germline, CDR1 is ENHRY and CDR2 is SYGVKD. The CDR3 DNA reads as TGTGCCACCCTCGACCAAACTGGAAACACCATATATTTT. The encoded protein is CATLDQTGNTIYF.

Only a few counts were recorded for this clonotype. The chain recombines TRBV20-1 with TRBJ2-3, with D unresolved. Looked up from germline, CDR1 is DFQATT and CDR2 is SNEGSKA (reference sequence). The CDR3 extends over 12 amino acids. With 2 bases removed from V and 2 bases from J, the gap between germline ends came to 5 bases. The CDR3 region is CSARLDTDTQYF. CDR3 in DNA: TGCAGTGCTAGACTGGACACAGATACGCAGTATTTT.

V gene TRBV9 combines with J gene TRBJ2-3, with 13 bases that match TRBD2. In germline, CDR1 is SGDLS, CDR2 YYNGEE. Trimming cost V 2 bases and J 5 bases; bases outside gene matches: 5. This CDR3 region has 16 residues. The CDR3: CASSVTSGGARDTQYF. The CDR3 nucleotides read TGTGCCAGCAGCGTCACTAGCGGGGGGGCCAGAGATACGCAGTATTTT. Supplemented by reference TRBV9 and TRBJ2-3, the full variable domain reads DSGVTQTPKHLITATGQRVTLRCSPRSGDLSVYWYQQSLDQGLQFLIQYYNGEERAKGNILERFSAQQFPDLHSELNLSSLELGDSALYFCASSVTSGGARDTQYFGPGTRLTVL.

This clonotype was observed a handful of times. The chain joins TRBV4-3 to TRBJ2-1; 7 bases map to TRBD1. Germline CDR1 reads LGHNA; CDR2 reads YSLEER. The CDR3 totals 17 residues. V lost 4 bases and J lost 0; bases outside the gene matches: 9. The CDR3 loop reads CASSRDRALRSYNEQFF. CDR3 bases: TGCGCCAGCAGCCGAGACAGGGCCCTCCGCTCCTACAATGAGCAGTTCTTC.

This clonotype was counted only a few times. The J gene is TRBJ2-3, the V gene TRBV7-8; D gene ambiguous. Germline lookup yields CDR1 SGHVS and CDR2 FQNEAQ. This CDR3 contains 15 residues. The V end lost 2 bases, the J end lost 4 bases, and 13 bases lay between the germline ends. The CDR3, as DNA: TGTGCCAGCAGCTTAAAGAGGACCCTTGCAGATACGCAGTATTTT. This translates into CASSLKRTLADTQYF.